A selection of T cell receptor beta chains follows, all from one sample in a study of CD4+ T cells in melanoma. The assay was immunoSEQ multiplex PCR, and TCRdb's table has in-frame clones only and misses some. The sample lists about 120,000 clones, around 93% occurring once. Sequenced sample: peripheral blood. The receptors come from a human donor with melanoma. Each CDR3 is given with its conserved first and last residue. Fields, in order: CDR3 protein, CDR3 DNA, D gene, J gene, V gene. D genes are given only for firm matches.

CDR3: CASSPPDRVHGDTQYF
DNA: TGTGCCAGCTCACCACCGGACAGGGTCCACGGAGATACGCAGTATTTT
D: TRBD1
J: TRBJ2-3
V: TRBV18

CDR3: CASSLKEGYYGYTF
DNA: TGTGCCAGCAGCTTAAAGGAGGGTTACTATGGCTACACCTTC
D: NA
J: TRBJ1-2
V: TRBV7-2

CDR3: CASSLADFTSTDTQYF
DNA: TGTGCCAGCAGCTTAGCCGACTTCACTAGCACAGATACGCAGTATTTT
D: NA
J: TRBJ2-3
V: TRBV7-6

CDR3: CASSLGRVGNIQYF
DNA: TGTGCCAGCAGCTTAGGTAGGGTTGGAAACATTCAGTACTTC
D: NA
J: TRBJ2-4
V: TRBV7-3

CDR3: CASSSDRGGNQPQHF
DNA: TGTGCCAGCAGTTCGGACAGGGGTGGCAATCAGCCCCAGCATTTT
D: TRBD1
J: TRBJ1-5
V: TRBV6-5

CDR3: CASSTPGPEGDEQYF
DNA: TGTGCCAGCAGCACACCGGGTCCCGAGGGGGACGAGCAGTACTTC
D: NA
J: TRBJ2-7
V: TRBV21-1

CDR3: CASREAGGTNNEQFF
DNA: TGTGCCAGCAGGGAGGCGGGAGGTACCAACAATGAGCAGTTCTTC
D: TRBD2
J: TRBJ2-1
V: TRBV6-6

CDR3: CSVGPSSASHTDTQYF
DNA: TGCAGCGTTGGACCCTCTAGCGCATCTCACACAGATACGCAGTATTTT
D: NA
J: TRBJ2-3
V: TRBV29-1

CDR3: CASSLAAGETQYF
DNA: TGTGCCAGCAGCTTGGCCGCCGGGGAGACCCAGTACTTC
D: NA
J: TRBJ2-5
V: TRBV5-8

CDR3: CASSGFSGSTNTGELFF
DNA: TGTGCCAGTAGTGGTTTCTCCGGGAGCACGAACACCGGGGAGCTGTTTTTT
D: NA
J: TRBJ2-2
V: TRBV19

CDR3: CASSLRLAGGGTDTQYF
DNA: TGTGCCAGCAGCTTACGGCTAGCGGGAGGTGGAACAGATACGCAGTATTTT
D: TRBD2
J: TRBJ2-3
V: TRBV7-2

CDR3: CASSHGTGGWETQYF
DNA: TGTGCCAGCAGCCACGGGACAGGGGGGTGGGAGACCCAGTACTTC
D: NA
J: TRBJ2-5
V: TRBV21-1

CDR3: CASSYRRAEKLFF
DNA: TGTGCCAGCAGTTACAGACGGGCTGAAAAACTGTTTTTT
D: NA
J: TRBJ1-4
V: TRBV6-5

CDR3: CASSGDRGIKWQPQHF
DNA: TGTGCCAGTAGTGGGGACAGGGGAATAAAGTGGCAGCCCCAGCATTTT
D: TRBD1
J: TRBJ1-5
V: TRBV19

CDR3: CASGGRGYYEQYF
DNA: TGTGCCAGCGGGGGCAGGGGGTACTACGAGCAGTACTTC
D: TRBD1
J: TRBJ2-7
V: TRBV6-4

CDR3: CASSSAQGGNYGYTF
DNA: TGTGCCAGCAGCTCTGCGCAGGGAGGGAACTATGGCTACACCTTC
D: NA
J: TRBJ1-2
V: TRBV7-2

CDR3: CASRLGEVNEQFF
DNA: TGTGCCAGCAGGTTAGGGGAGGTGAATGAGCAGTTCTTC
D: NA
J: TRBJ2-1
V: TRBV27

CDR3: CASSELPGSDTQYF
DNA: TGTGCCAGCAGTGAATTGCCGGGCTCAGATACGCAGTATTTT
D: NA
J: TRBJ2-3
V: TRBV6-1

CDR3: CASSLLADSNYGYTF
DNA: TGTGCCAGCAGCTTATTGGCCGATTCTAACTATGGCTACACCTTC
D: NA
J: TRBJ1-2
V: TRBV5-4

CDR3: CASSYQLETQYF
DNA: TGTGCCAGCAGCTATCAACTAGAGACCCAGTACTTC
D: NA
J: TRBJ2-5
V: TRBV5-4

CDR3: CASSQSPELAGDAQYF
DNA: TGTGCCAGCAGCCAAAGCCCGGAACTAGCCGGCGATGCGCAGTACTTC
D: NA
J: TRBJ2-7
V: TRBV4-2

CDR3: CASRMTATTYEQYF
DNA: TGTGCCAGTAGAATGACAGCCACTACCTACGAGCAGTACTTC
D: NA
J: TRBJ2-7
V: TRBV19

CDR3: CASSQDLGSLGSNEKLFF
DNA: TGCGCCAGCAGCCAAGATTTGGGGTCCCTCGGGTCTAATGAAAAACTGTTTTTT
D: NA
J: TRBJ1-4
V: TRBV4-3

CDR3: CASSLSGRGADIQYF
DNA: TGTGCCAGCAGTTTGAGCGGGAGGGGGGCAGACATTCAGTACTTC
D: TRBD2
J: TRBJ2-4
V: TRBV2

CDR3: CASSPGLAGVNEQFF
DNA: TGCGCCAGCAGCCCGGGACTAGCGGGGGTCAATGAGCAGTTCTTC
D: TRBD2
J: TRBJ2-1
V: TRBV4-3

CDR3: CASRTAPWVQPQHF
DNA: TGTGCCAGTAGGACGGCACCCTGGGTTCAGCCCCAGCATTTT
D: NA
J: TRBJ1-5
V: TRBV19

CDR3: CASSLEGRSYGYTF
DNA: TGTGCCAGCAGCTTAGAGGGCAGGAGCTATGGCTACACCTTC
D: NA
J: TRBJ1-2
V: TRBV7-9

CDR3: CASSSRLTGLLYNEQFF
DNA: TGTGCCAGCAGTTCTCGCCTTACAGGGCTCCTATACAATGAGCAGTTCTTC
D: NA
J: TRBJ2-1
V: TRBV27

CDR3: CASSHTDSSNQPQHF
DNA: TGTGCCAGTAGCCATACGGACAGTAGCAATCAGCCCCAGCATTTT
D: NA
J: TRBJ1-5
V: TRBV19